The subject of this entry is one TCR beta chain. CD45RO-negative, CCR7-positively selected cells formed the naive CD8 fraction, excluding terminally differentiated effector memory CD45RA+ cells. The data originate from a study of shared clonotypes between healthy human individuals. Germline trimming cut 6 bases from V and 5 bases from J; bases unmatched to any gene: 7. This CDR3 has 14 amino acids. The germline gives CDR1 SGHTA, CDR2 FQGNSA. Using immunoSEQ multiplex PCR, the repertoire was profiled, and TCRdb retains in-frame clones only, with some absent. The sample carries about 580,000 clones, about 98% recorded once.

The rearrangement joins TRBV7-2 to TRBJ2-5, with 9 positions matching TRBD1. The source is a man aged 25-45 years in good health. Sequencing was done on a sample of naive CD8+ T cells sorted from blood. The CDR3 is CASRHTGGHETQYF. The CDR3 coding sequence is TGTGCCAGCAGACATACAGGGGGCCACGAGACCCAGTACTTC.